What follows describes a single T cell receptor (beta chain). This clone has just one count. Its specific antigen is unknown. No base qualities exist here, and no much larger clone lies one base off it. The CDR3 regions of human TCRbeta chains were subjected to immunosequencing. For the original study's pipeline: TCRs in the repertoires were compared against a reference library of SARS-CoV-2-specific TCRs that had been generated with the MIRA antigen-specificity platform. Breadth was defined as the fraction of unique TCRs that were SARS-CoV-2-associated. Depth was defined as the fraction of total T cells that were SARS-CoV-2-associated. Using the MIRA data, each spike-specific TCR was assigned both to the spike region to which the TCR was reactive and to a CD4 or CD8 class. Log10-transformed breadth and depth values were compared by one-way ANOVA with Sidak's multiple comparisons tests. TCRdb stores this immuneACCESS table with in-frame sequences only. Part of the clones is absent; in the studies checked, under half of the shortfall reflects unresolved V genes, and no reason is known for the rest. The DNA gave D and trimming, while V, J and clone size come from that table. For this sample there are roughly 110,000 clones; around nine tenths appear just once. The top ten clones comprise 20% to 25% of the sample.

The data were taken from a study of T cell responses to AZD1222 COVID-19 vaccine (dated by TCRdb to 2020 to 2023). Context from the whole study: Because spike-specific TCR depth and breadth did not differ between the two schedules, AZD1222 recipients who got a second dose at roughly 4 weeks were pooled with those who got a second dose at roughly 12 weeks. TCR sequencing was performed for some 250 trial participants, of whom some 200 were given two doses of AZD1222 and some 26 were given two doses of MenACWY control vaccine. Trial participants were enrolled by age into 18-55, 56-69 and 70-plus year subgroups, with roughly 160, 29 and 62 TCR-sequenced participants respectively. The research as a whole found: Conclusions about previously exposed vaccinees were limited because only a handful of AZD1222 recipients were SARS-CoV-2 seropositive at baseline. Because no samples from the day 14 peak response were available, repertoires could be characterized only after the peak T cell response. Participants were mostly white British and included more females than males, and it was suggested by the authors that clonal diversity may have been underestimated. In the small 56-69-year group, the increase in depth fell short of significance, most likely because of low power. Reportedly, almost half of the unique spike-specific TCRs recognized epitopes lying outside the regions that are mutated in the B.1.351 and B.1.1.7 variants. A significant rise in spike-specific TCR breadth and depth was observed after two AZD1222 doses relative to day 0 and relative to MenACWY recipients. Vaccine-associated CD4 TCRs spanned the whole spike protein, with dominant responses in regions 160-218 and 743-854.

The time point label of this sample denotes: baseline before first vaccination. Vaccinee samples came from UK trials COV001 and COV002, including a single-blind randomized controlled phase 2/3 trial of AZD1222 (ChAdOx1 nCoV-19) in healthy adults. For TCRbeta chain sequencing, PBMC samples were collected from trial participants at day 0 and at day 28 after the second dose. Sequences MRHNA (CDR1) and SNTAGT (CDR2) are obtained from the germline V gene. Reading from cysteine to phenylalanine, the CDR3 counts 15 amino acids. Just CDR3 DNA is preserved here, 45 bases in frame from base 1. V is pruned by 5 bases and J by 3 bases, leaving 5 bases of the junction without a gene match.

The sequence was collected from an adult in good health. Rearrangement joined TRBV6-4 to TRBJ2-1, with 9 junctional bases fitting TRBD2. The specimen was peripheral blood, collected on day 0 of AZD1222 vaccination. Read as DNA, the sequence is TGTGCCAGCAGTATGACTAGCGGTTACTACAATGAGCAGTTCTTC. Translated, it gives CASSMTSGYYNEQFF.